This TCR beta chain was obtained from a study of PD-1 and CTLA-4 blockade in melanoma. Trimming took 1 base from V and 7 from J; bases not matched to a gene: 8. The germline gives CDR1 LNHDA, CDR2 SQIVND (reference sequence). The CDR3 has 15 residues. This clone rates as medium-sized. Produced via immunoSEQ multiplex PCR; TCRdb's table is partial and in-frame only. The sample has 15,000 to 20,000 clones; roughly two thirds are singletons. The source was CD8+ T cells from peripheral blood, collected before anti-PD-1 treatment. This TCR derives from a human donor with melanoma. J is TRBJ1-1 and V is TRBV19; 8 nucleotides match TRBD1. The chain's CDR3 is CASSIALGQDYEAFF. CDR3 bases: TGTGCCAGTAGTATAGCCCTGGGACAGGACTATGAAGCTTTCTTT.